The 27 T cell receptor beta chains reported below all come from one sample, sequenced in a study of cytomegalovirus exposure and HLA in healthy donors. The PCR had 60 Vbeta and 13 Jbeta primers. This table comes from immunoSEQ multiplex PCR, and its TCRdb copy is limited to in-frame clones, with some not included. This sample's table reports about 200,000 clones. The sequenced material came from PBMCs. The source is a girl aged 2 to 10 in good health and CMV-seropositive.

V usage is TRBV12-2 and J usage is TRBJ2-1; the table's D call, TRBD2, was not checked against the DNA. TRBV12-2 is assigned pseudogene status. This CDR3 has 15 amino acids. The CDR3 bases are TGTGCAAGTCGCTTATGGGAGGGGATCAACAATGAGCAGTTCTTC. Translation: CASRLWEGINNEQFF.

This chain uses TRBV4-1 with TRBJ2-1; D remains unclear. V dropped 2 bases and J dropped 4 bases, with 12 bases sitting between them. The CDR3 runs to 15 residues. In germline, CDR1 is MGHRA, CDR2 YSYEKL. The DNA of the CDR3 is TGCGCCAGCAGCCAATTCCTATCTAATTACAATGAGCAGTTCTTC. Its protein product is CASSQFLSNYNEQFF.

V gene TRBV2 combines with J gene TRBJ2-1, with D hard to call. The CDR3 loop spans 12 amino acids. The germline V and J ends were trimmed by 6 bases and 6 bases, with 9 bases remaining between them. CDR1 is SNHLY, CDR2 FYNNEI, per germline. The CDR3 region has the DNA TGTGCCAGCAGGAGGCCCCCCAATGAGCAGTTCTTC. Residues: CASRRPPNEQFF.

J is TRBJ2-1 and V is TRBV19; 7 positions agree with TRBD1. This CDR3 region has 15 residues. The V segment lost 5 bases and the J segment 5 bases; nucleotides outside the gene matches: 9. Germline V gene lookup returns CDR1 LNHDA and CDR2 SQIVND (reference sequence). CDR3 bases: TGTGCCAGTAGTTGGAACCGGGACAGTCACAATGAGCAGTTCTTC. The encoded protein is CASSWNRDSHNEQFF.

About this clone itself: Germline and junction disagree at one end, which may indicate a read error. This rearrangement joins TRBV7-7 to TRBJ2-7; no clear D. This CDR3 contains 15 residues. CDR1 is SSHAT, CDR2 FNYEAQ, per germline (reference sequence). The CDR3 bases are TGTGCTAGCAGTCCGACTGCCTCTCCGTTCTACGAGCAGTACTTC. Its protein is CASSPTASPFYEQYF.

V usage is TRBV28 and J usage is TRBJ2-3, with 9 bases matching TRBD1. CDR3 length equals 13 residues. V lost 11 bases to trimming and J lost 2 bases; unmatched junction nucleotides: 5. Germline V gene lookup returns CDR1 MDHEN and CDR2 SYDVKM. CDR3: CAAGTGITDTQYF. The DNA for the CDR3 is TGTGCCGCCGGGACAGGGATCACAGATACGCAGTATTTT.

The chain's CDR3 is CASRSGVYGYTF. CDR3 sequence (DNA): TGTGCCAGCAGGTCAGGGGTTTATGGCTACACCTTC. The genes are TRBV28 and TRBJ1-2; tentatively, D is TRBD1 (6 bases). Looked up from germline, CDR1 is MDHEN and CDR2 is SYDVKM. Between the trimmed V and J ends, which lost 6 bases and 5 bases, there was a span of 10 bases. This CDR3 region has 12 residues.

This chain joins TRBV10-3 and TRBJ1-5, with 7 bases aligning to TRBD1. Per germline, CDR1 ENHRY and CDR2 SYGVKD. CDR3 length: 15 residues. V shed 3 bases, J shed 5 bases, and the junction held 7 bases outside the gene matches. CDR3 sequence (DNA): TGTGCCATCAGTGACGACAGGGCGGGCGATCAGCCCCAGCATTTT. As protein: CAISDDRAGDQPQHF.

V usage is TRBV5-1 and J usage is TRBJ2-7; 8 bases are a match to TRBD1. After removal of 4 bases from V and 1 base from J, the junction contained 10 bases not matched to a gene. This CDR3 spans 16 amino acids. Germline CDR1 and CDR2: SGHRS and YFSETQ. CDR3 protein: CASSLLQGVLSYEQYF. The CDR3 DNA reads TGCGCCAGCAGCCTGCTACAGGGGGTGCTTTCCTACGAGCAGTACTTC.

J is TRBJ2-7 and V is TRBV28; 13 nucleotides align to TRBD2. The germline CDR1 and CDR2 sequences are MDHEN and SYDVKM. The ends lost 6 bases at V and 0 bases at J; junction bases unmatched: 8. The CDR3 extends over 17 amino acids. CDR3 in DNA: TGTGCCAGCAGCTCGGGGACTAGCGGGGACTTCTCCTACGAGCAGTACTTC. It codes for CASSSGTSGDFSYEQYF. Full variable domain (rest looked up from reference TRBV28 and TRBJ2-7): DVKVTQSSRYLVKRTGEKVFLECVQDMDHENMFWYRQDPGLGLRLIYFSYDVKMKEKGDIPEGYSVSREKKERFSLILESASTNQTSMYLCASSSGTSGDFSYEQYFGPGTRLTVT.

V is TRBV6-6 and J is TRBJ2-7; D is uncertain. In germline, CDR1 is MNHNY, CDR2 SVGAGI (reference sequence). V was cut by 6 bases and J by 3 bases, with 12 bases left in between. The CDR3 spans 13 residues. DNA of the CDR3: TGTGCCAGCAGACAACCCGACAACTACGAGCAGTACTTC. Translated, it gives CASRQPDNYEQYF.

V usage is TRBV6-6 and J usage is TRBJ2-3; 9 bases map to TRBD1. The CDR3 covers 15 residues. Germline V gene lookup returns CDR1 MNHNY and CDR2 SVGAGI (reference sequence). The junction had 4 bases not matched to a gene; V was cut back by 5 bases and J by 1 base. The CDR3 DNA follows: TGTGCCAGCAGTAGAACAGGGGGCGGCACAGATACGCAGTATTTT. It translates to CASSRTGGGTDTQYF.

V is TRBV2 and J is TRBJ1-2, with a tentative D call TRBD1 (6 bases). The germline gives CDR1 SNHLY, CDR2 FYNNEI. The CDR3 contains 15 residues. The V end was cut by 4 bases, the J end by 4 bases, with 16 bases between. The CDR3 loop reads CASSGRGGRSYGYTF. The CDR3, as DNA: TGTGCCAGCAGTGGGAGGGGGGGGCGCAGCTATGGCTACACCTTC.

This chain joins TRBV7-9 and TRBJ1-4; the D is unclear. In germline, CDR1 is SEHNR, CDR2 FQNEAQ (reference sequence). CDR3 length: 11 residues. With 7 bases removed from V and 8 bases from J, the gap between germline ends came to 8 bases. CDR3 sequence: CASTLSEKLFF. The CDR3 DNA follows: TGTGCCAGCACCCTTAGCGAAAAACTGTTTTTT.

The chain carries TRBV29-1 and TRBJ1-1; D gene ambiguous. Germline loops: CDR1 SQVTM, CDR2 ANQGSEA. This CDR3 region has 12 residues. V dropped 2 bases and J dropped 4 bases, with 8 bases sitting between them. CDR3 protein: CSVEMGGTEAFF. The CDR3 region has the DNA TGCAGCGTTGAAATGGGAGGCACTGAAGCTTTCTTT. The full variable domain, in which reference TRBV29-1 and TRBJ1-1 provide the parts outside the CDR3, is SAVISQKPSRDICQRGTSLTIQCQVDSQVTMMFWYRQQPGQSLTLIATANQGSEATYESGFVIDKFPISRPNLTFSTLTVSNMSPEDSSIYLCSVEMGGTEAFFGQGTRLTVV.

The rearrangement links TRBV7-3 to TRBJ2-3; TRBD2 matches at 13 bases. The J segment lost 4 bases and the V segment lost 5 bases, leaving 18 bases of the junction unmatched. This CDR3 comprises 20 residues. Germline V gene data show CDR1 as SGHTA and CDR2 as FQGTGA. This CDR3 is CASSPRLAGGRPVIADTQYF. CDR3 nucleotides: TGTGCCAGCAGCCCCAGACTAGCGGGAGGCCGGCCGGTTATCGCAGATACGCAGTATTTT.

V usage is TRBV12-5 and J usage is TRBJ1-2; unclear D gene. Germline CDR1 LGHNT, CDR2 FRNRAP. Deletions cut 0 bases from V and 4 bases from J, with 15 bases between. This CDR3 has 16 residues. The CDR3 protein is CASGLVSRTVSYGYTF. The CDR3 DNA follows: TGTGCTAGTGGTTTGGTATCCAGAACAGTCAGCTATGGCTACACCTTC.

The chain uses TRBV7-8 and TRBJ2-1; TRBD2 matches at 7 bases. V shed 1 base, J shed 5 bases, and the junction held 11 bases outside the gene matches. The CDR3 has 17 residues. Germline V lookup: CDR1 SGHVS, CDR2 FQNEAQ. The CDR3 is CASSLEVGWLADNEQFF. CDR3 coding DNA: TGTGCCAGCAGCTTAGAGGTTGGTTGGCTAGCGGACAATGAGCAGTTCTTC.

The chain is built from TRBV5-6 and TRBJ1-2, with 7 positions matching TRBD1. V was pared by 4 bases and J by 5 bases, with 14 bases of the junction left unmatched. Germline values: CDR1 SGHDT, CDR2 YYEEEE. The CDR3 runs to 16 residues. The CDR3 nucleotides read TGTGCCAGCAGCCCCCTTAACAGGGGAGTGGGGTATGGCTACACCTTC. It codes for CASSPLNRGVGYGYTF.

DNA for the CDR3: TGTGCCAGCAGTTTATCAATACGAACCAGGGAGACCCAGTACTTC. This translates into CASSLSIRTRETQYF. V usage is TRBV27 and J usage is TRBJ2-5; D gene unclear. The V gene lost 0 bases and the J gene lost 5 bases, with 13 bases spanning the gap. The CDR3 is made up of 15 amino acids. Germline-derived CDR1 and CDR2 are MNHEY and SMNVEV (reference sequence).

The rearrangement joins TRBV27 to TRBJ1-4, with a tentative D call TRBD1 (5 bases). V was trimmed by 5 bases and J by 4 bases, leaving 14 bases between them. The CDR3 length is 15 residues. Germline-derived CDR1 and CDR2 are MNHEY and SMNVEV (reference sequence). CDR3 in DNA: TGTGCCAGCAGTCCCCGACAGTACTATAATGAAAAACTGTTTTTT. This codes for CASSPRQYYNEKLFF.

Concerning this clone itself: Distinct nucleotide sequences in the sample also encode this CDR3. The V and J genes are TRBV5-1 and TRBJ2-1; no clear D gene. The V gene lost 0 bases and the J gene lost 6 bases, with 7 bases spanning the gap. Germline loops: CDR1 SGHRS, CDR2 YFSETQ. This CDR3 is 13 amino acids long. CDR3 loop: CASSLVAGNEQFF. The CDR3 DNA reads TGCGCCAGCAGCTTGGTGGCAGGCAATGAGCAGTTCTTC.

This chain joins TRBV28 and TRBJ1-4, with 7 bases aligning to TRBD1. Germline V gene lookup returns CDR1 MDHEN and CDR2 SYDVKM. This CDR3 is 15 amino acids long. Losses at the gene ends were 10 bases for V and 8 bases for J; bases not matched to a gene: 16. The CDR3 DNA reads as TGTGCCACCTATACAAACAGGGGAGGAGAAGAAAAACTGTTTTTT. This sequence encodes CATYTNRGGEEKLFF. Drawing the rest from reference TRBV28 and TRBJ1-4, the complete variable domain is DVKVTQSSRYLVKRTGEKVFLECVQDMDHENMFWYRQDPGLGLRLIYFSYDVKMKEKGDIPEGYSVSREKKERFSLILESASTNQTSMYLCATYTNRGGEEKLFFGSGTQLSVL.

This chain uses TRBV19 with TRBJ2-1, with 8 bases lining up with TRBD2. The CDR3 spans 15 residues. The germline gives CDR1 LNHDA, CDR2 SQIVND (reference sequence). V lost 6 bases, J lost 5 bases, and 9 bases stayed unmatched. CDR3 DNA sequence: TGTGCCAGTAGACTAGGGACTAGTGGGAACAATGAGCAGTTCTTC. This translates into CASRLGTSGNNEQFF.

The V gene is TRBV29-1, the J gene TRBJ2-3; a weak D match, TRBD1 (6 bases). The CDR3 has 15 residues. With 7 bases removed from V and 0 bases from J, the gap between germline ends came to 17 bases. Per the germline V gene, CDR1 is SQVTM and CDR2 is ANQGSEA. The CDR3 region is CSEVQGLDSTDTQYF. CDR3 bases: TGCAGCGAGGTCCAGGGGTTAGATAGCACAGATACGCAGTATTTT.

V gene TRBV5-6 combines with J gene TRBJ1-4; D might be TRBD1 (6 bases). The V and J ends lost 1 base and 5 bases respectively, with 12 bases between them. The CDR3 loop spans 15 amino acids. From germline, CDR1 is SGHDT and CDR2 YYEEEE. This CDR3 reads CASSLPDRANEKLFF. The CDR3 DNA is TGTGCCAGCAGCTTGCCGGACAGAGCGAATGAAAAACTGTTTTTT.

The chain couples TRBV5-1 to TRBJ1-5, with 8 bases aligning to TRBD1. Germline V gene sequence: CDR1 SGHRS, CDR2 YFSETQ. This CDR3 is 18 amino acids long. V trimming: 0 bases; J trimming: 4 bases; junction bases outside the gene matches: 12. CDR3 protein: CASSLEAGGPKKNQPQHF. The CDR3 DNA reads as TGCGCCAGCAGCTTGGAGGCAGGGGGCCCCAAGAAGAATCAGCCCCAGCATTTT.